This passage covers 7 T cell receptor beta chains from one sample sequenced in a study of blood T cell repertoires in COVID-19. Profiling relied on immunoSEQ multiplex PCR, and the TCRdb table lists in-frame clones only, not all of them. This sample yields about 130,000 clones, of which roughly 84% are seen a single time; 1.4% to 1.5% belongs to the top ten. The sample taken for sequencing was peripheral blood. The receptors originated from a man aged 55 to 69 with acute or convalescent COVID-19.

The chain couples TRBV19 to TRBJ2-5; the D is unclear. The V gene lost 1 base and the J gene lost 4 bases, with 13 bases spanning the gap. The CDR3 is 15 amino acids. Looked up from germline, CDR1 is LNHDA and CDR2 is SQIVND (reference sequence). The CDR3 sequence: CASSIGPGDLETQYF. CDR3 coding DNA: TGTGCCAGTAGTATAGGGCCTGGAGATTTAGAGACCCAGTACTTC.

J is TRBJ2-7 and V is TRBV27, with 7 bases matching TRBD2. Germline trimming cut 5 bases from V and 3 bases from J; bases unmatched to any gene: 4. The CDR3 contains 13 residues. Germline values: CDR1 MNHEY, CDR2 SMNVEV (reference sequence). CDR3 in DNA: TGTGCCAGCAGTGGACTAGTTCTCTACGAGCAGTACTTC. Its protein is CASSGLVLYEQYF.

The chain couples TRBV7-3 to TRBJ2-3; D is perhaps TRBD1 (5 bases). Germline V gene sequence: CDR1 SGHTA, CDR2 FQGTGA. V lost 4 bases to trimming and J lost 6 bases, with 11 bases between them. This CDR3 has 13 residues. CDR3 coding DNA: TGTGCCAGCAGCTCCTCAGGGTCGGATACGCAGTATTTT. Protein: CASSSSGSDTQYF. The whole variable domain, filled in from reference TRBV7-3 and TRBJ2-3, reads GAGVSQTPSNKVTEKGKYVELRCDPISGHTALYWYRQSLGQGPEFLIYFQGTGAADDSGLPNDRFFAVRPEGSVSTLKIQRTERGDSAVYLCASSSSGSDTQYFGPGTRLTVL.

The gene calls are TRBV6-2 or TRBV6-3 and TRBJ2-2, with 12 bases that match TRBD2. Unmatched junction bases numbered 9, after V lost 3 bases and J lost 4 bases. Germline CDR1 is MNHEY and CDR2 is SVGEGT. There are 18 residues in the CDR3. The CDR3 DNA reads TGTGCCAGCAGTTATTCGGGACTAGCGGGCGTGCTCACCGGGGAGCTGTTTTTT. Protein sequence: CASSYSGLAGVLTGELFF.

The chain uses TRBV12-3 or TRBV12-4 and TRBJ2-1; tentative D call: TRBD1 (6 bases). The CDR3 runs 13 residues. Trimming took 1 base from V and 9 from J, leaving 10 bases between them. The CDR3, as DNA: TGTGCCAGCAGTTTAGTGACCAGGGGTGAGCAGTTCTTC. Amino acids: CASSLVTRGEQFF.

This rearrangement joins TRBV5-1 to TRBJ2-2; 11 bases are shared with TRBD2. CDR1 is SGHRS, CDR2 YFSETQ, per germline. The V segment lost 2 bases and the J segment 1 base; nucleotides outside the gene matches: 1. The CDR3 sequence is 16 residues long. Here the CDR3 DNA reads TGCGCCAGCAGCTTCGGACTAGCGGGGAACACCGGGGAGCTGTTTTTT. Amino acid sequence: CASSFGLAGNTGELFF. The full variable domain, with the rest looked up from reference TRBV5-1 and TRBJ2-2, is KAGVTQTPRYLIKTRGQQVTLSCSPISGHRSVSWYQQTPGQGLQFLFEYFSETQRNKGNFPGRFSGRQFSNSRSEMNVSTLELGDSALYLCASSFGLAGNTGELFFGEGSRLTVL.

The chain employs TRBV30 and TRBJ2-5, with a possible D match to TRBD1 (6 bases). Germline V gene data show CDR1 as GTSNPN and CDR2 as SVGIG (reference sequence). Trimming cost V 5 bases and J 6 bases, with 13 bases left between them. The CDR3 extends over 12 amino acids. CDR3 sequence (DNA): TGTGCCTGGGACGAGGGGGAAAAGACCCAGTACTTC. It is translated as CAWDEGEKTQYF.